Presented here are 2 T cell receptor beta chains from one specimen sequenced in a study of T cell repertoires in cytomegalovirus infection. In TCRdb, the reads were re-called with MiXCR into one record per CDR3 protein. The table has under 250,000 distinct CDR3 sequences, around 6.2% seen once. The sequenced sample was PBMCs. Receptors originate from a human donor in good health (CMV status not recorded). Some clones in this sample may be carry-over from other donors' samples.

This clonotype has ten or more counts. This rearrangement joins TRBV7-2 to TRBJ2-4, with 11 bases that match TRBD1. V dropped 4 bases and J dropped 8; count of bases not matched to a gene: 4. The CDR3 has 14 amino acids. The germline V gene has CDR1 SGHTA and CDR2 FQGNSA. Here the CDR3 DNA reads TGTGCCAGCAGCTCCCGGGACAGGGGGGACATTCAGTACTTC. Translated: CASSSRDRGDIQYF.

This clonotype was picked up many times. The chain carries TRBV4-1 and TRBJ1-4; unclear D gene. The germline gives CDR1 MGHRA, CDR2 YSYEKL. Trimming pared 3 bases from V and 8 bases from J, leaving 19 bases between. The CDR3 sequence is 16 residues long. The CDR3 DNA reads TGCGCCAGCAGCCAGGATAAGCACCAGAGGAGGGAAAAACTGTTTTTT. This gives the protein CASSQDKHQRREKLFF.